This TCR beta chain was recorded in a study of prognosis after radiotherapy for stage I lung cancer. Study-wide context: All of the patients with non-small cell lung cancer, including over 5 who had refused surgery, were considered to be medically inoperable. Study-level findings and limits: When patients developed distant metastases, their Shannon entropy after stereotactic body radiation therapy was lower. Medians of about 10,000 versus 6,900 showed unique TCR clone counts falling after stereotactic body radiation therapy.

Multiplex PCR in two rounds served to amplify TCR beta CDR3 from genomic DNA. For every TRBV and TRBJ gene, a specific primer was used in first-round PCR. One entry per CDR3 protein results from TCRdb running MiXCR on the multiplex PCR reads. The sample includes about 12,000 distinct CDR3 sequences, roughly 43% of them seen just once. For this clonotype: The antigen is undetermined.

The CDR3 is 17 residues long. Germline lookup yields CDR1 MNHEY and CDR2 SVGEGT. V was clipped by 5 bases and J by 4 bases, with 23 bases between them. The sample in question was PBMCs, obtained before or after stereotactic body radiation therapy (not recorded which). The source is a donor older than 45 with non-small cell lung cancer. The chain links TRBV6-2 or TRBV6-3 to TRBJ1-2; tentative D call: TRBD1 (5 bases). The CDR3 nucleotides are TGTGCCAGCAGTGAAAGCCTGTACAGGACTCCCAGCTATGGCTACACCTTC. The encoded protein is CASSESLYRTPSYGYTF.